Listed here are 22 T cell receptor beta chains from one sample, sequenced in a study of cytomegalovirus exposure and HLA in healthy donors. Vbeta (60) and Jbeta (13) primers were used in the PCR. The method was immunoSEQ multiplex PCR; TCRdb's version includes in-frame clones alone and lacks a portion of them. The data contain about 110,000 clones, roughly 73% of them singletons. The sample was PBMCs. The source of these receptors is a woman in her 30s in good health and CMV-seronegative.

V is TRBV6-5 and J is TRBJ1-2; 8 nucleotides line up with TRBD1. The CDR3 consists of 14 residues. The germline CDR1 and CDR2 sequences are MNHEY and SVGAGI. J lost 6 bases, V lost 5 bases, and 8 bases had no gene match. The CDR3 spells CASSDDRGAHGYTF. The CDR3 DNA reads TGTGCCAGCAGTGACGACAGGGGCGCCCATGGCTACACCTTC.

The sample holds a few counts of this clone. V usage is TRBV4-2 and J usage is TRBJ2-3, with TRBD2 as a possible D gene (7 bases). Germline lookup yields CDR1 LGHNA and CDR2 YNFKEQ. The CDR3 extends over 16 amino acids. Trimming cost V 0 bases and J 1 base, with 11 bases left between them. The CDR3 DNA reads as TGTGCCAGCAGCCAAGACCGGCGGGGGCGCACAGATACGCAGTATTTT. Its translation is CASSQDRRGRTDTQYF.

The chain recombines TRBV7-9 with TRBJ2-1; 8 nucleotides agree with TRBD1. The V gene's germline CDR1 is SEHNR and CDR2 FQNEAQ (reference sequence). V gave up 2 bases and J gave up 7 bases; unmatched junction bases: 7. The CDR3 sequence is 15 residues long. CDR3 nucleotides: TGTGCCAGCAGCTTATCTTTGGACAGGGAGAATGAGCAGTTCTTC. Translated: CASSLSLDRENEQFF.

The sample holds a few counts of this clone. V usage is TRBV5-6 and J usage is TRBJ2-7, with 8 bases identical to TRBD2. V lost 0 bases, J lost 7 bases, and 9 bases stayed unmatched. Germline-derived CDR1 and CDR2 are SGHDT and YYEEEE. This CDR3 region has 15 residues. Here the CDR3 reads CASSLDSGMEEEQYF. The CDR3, as DNA: TGTGCCAGCAGCTTGGATAGCGGGATGGAAGAAGAGCAGTACTTC. Together with reference TRBV5-6 and TRBJ2-7, the CDR3 gives the full variable domain: DAGVTQSPTHLIKTRGQQVTLRCSPKSGHDTVSWYQQALGQGPQFIFQYYEEEERQRGNFPDRFSGHQFPNYSSELNVNALLLGDSALYLCASSLDSGMEEEQYFGPGTRLTVT.

The CDR3 protein is CASSLAGARTEAFF. DNA for the CDR3: TGTGCCAGCAGCTTAGCGGGGGCGCGGACTGAAGCTTTCTTT. The rearrangement uses TRBV7-9 and TRBJ1-1; tentative D call: TRBD1 (6 bases). The CDR3 is made up of 14 amino acids. With 0 bases removed from V and 5 bases from J, the gap between germline ends came to 10 bases. Germline V lookup: CDR1 SEHNR, CDR2 FQNEAQ (reference sequence).

The CDR3 sequence: CASSRFSRDQPQHF. The CDR3 DNA reads as TGTGCCAGCAGTAGGTTTTCCAGGGATCAGCCCCAGCATTTT. The rearrangement uses TRBV6-5 and TRBJ1-5; possibly TRBD1 for D (5 bases). The CDR3 is 14 residues long. Germline CDR1 is MNHEY and CDR2 is SVGAGI. V lost 5 bases, J lost 5 bases, and 13 bases lay in between.

This clone was observed a handful of times. V is TRBV6-1 and J is TRBJ2-3; D not certain. This CDR3 is 11 amino acids long. V was shortened by 5 bases and J by 3 bases, with 3 bases between the two germline ends. Germline assignment: CDR1 MNHNS and CDR2 SASEGT. The CDR3 DNA reads as TGTGCCAGCAGTCTAACAGATACGCAGTATTTT. Translated: CASSLTDTQYF.

The chain joins TRBV5-6 to TRBJ2-7, with 12 bases identical to TRBD2. The CDR3 is made up of 16 amino acids. V dropped 1 base and J dropped 0; count of bases not matched to a gene: 2. The germline CDR1 and CDR2 sequences are SGHDT and YYEEEE. CDR3 sequence reads: CASSLPSGRASYEQYF. DNA for the CDR3: TGTGCCAGCAGCTTGCCTAGCGGGAGGGCCTCCTACGAGCAGTACTTC.

There are a few counts of this clone. The chain combines TRBV5-1 with TRBJ2-3; 7 bases fit TRBD1. The V gene's germline CDR1 is SGHRS and CDR2 YFSETQ. J was trimmed by 0 bases and V by 5 bases; bases with no gene match: 9. The CDR3 has 16 residues. The DNA for the CDR3 is TGCGCCAGCAGGGGCGAGACAGGGATCAGCACAGATACGCAGTATTTT. Its protein product is CASRGETGISTDTQYF.

The chain joins TRBV7-9 to TRBJ1-5, with D maybe TRBD1 (6 bases). The V and J ends lost 5 bases and 6 bases respectively, with 11 bases between them. The CDR3 spans 13 residues. Per the germline V gene, CDR1 is SEHNR and CDR2 is FQNEAQ (reference sequence). The CDR3 sequence is CASSTGTSQPQHF. The CDR3 nucleotides read TGTGCCAGCAGCACAGGGACGTCTCAGCCCCAGCATTTT.

This chain joins TRBV6-5 and TRBJ1-5; 7 nucleotides agree with TRBD1. Per the germline V gene, CDR1 is MNHEY and CDR2 is SVGAGI. The CDR3 consists of 12 residues. After removal of 8 bases from V and 4 bases from J, the junction contained 2 bases not matched to a gene. CDR3 DNA sequence: TGTGCCAGCCAGACAGGGAATCAGCCCCAGCATTTT. This codes for CASQTGNQPQHF.

This clone was detected once. The rearrangement joins TRBV7-2 to TRBJ1-2, with unresolved D. The ends were cut back, 5 bases at V and 4 bases at J, with 11 bases in the middle. The CDR3 has 13 amino acids. Germline loops: CDR1 SGHTA, CDR2 FQGNSA. The CDR3: CASSRGDGYGYTF. In DNA form, the CDR3 reads TGTGCCAGCAGCCGGGGAGACGGCTATGGCTACACCTTC.

The chain links TRBV6-5 to TRBJ1-4; 9 positions agree with TRBD1. Trimming cost V 6 bases and J 12 bases; bases outside gene matches: 8. The germline V gene encodes CDR1 MNHEY and CDR2 SVGAGI. This CDR3 has 13 residues. CDR3 loop: CASRVQGAGELFF. The CDR3 DNA sequence: TGTGCCAGCAGGGTACAGGGGGCCGGTGAACTGTTTTTT.

A few counts support this clone. The V call is TRBV7-8, the J call TRBJ1-1; 12 bases agree with TRBD1. From germline, CDR1 is SGHVS and CDR2 FQNEAQ. V trimming: 5 bases; J trimming: 1 base; junction bases outside the gene matches: 8. CDR3 size: 17 residues. The CDR3, as DNA: TGTGCCAGCAGCAGGGGGACAGGGGGCATGAAGAACACTGAAGCTTTCTTT. As protein: CASSRGTGGMKNTEAFF. The whole variable domain, filled in from reference TRBV7-8 and TRBJ1-1, reads GAGVSQSPRYKVAKRGQDVALRCDPISGHVSLFWYQQALGQGPEFLTYFQNEAQLDKSGLPSDRFFAERPEGSVSTLKIQRTQQEDSAVYLCASSRGTGGMKNTEAFFGQGTRLTVV.

The chain couples TRBV7-8 to TRBJ1-2; perhaps TRBD1 as D (5 bases). The CDR3 extends over 15 amino acids. V lost 2 bases, J lost 4 bases, and 14 bases lay in between. Per germline, CDR1 SGHVS and CDR2 FQNEAQ. The CDR3 DNA reads TGTGCCAGCAGCTTACAAAAAACAGGACCCTATGGCTACACCTTC. This gives the protein CASSLQKTGPYGYTF.

A few counts support this clone. The chain has TRBV6-1 and TRBJ1-2, with 8 bases identical to TRBD1. The CDR3 has 13 residues. The junction had 4 bases not matched to a gene; V was cut back by 4 bases and J by 6 bases. Germline assignment: CDR1 MNHNS and CDR2 SASEGT. As DNA, the CDR3 is TGTGCCAGCAGTGTGACAGGGGACGATGGCTACACCTTC. Translating it yields CASSVTGDDGYTF.

The J gene is TRBJ2-3, the V gene TRBV9; no reliable D call. The CDR3 consists of 15 residues. The germline V and J ends were trimmed by 3 bases and 0 bases, with 11 bases remaining between them. Germline loops: CDR1 SGDLS, CDR2 YYNGEE. The CDR3 here is CASSGLSPSTDTQYF. As DNA, the CDR3 is TGTGCCAGCAGCGGTTTGAGCCCAAGCACAGATACGCAGTATTTT.

This rearrangement joins TRBV9 to TRBJ2-3; D is perhaps TRBD1 (6 bases). Germline V gene lookup returns CDR1 SGDLS and CDR2 YYNGEE. The CDR3 is 15 amino acids. Trimming stripped 0 bases from V and 2 bases from J, with 10 bases between. This CDR3 is CASSVVGGYTDTQYF. As DNA, the CDR3 is TGTGCCAGCAGCGTAGTAGGGGGATACACAGATACGCAGTATTTT. Full variable domain (missing parts from reference TRBV9 and TRBJ2-3): DSGVTQTPKHLITATGQRVTLRCSPRSGDLSVYWYQQSLDQGLQFLIQYYNGEERAKGNILERFSAQQFPDLHSELNLSSLELGDSALYFCASSVVGGYTDTQYFGPGTRLTVL.

The chain combines TRBV4-2 with TRBJ1-6; D perhaps matches TRBD1 (6 bases). This CDR3 spans 15 amino acids. With 1 base removed from V and 9 bases from J, the gap between germline ends came to 13 bases. The germline gives CDR1 LGHNA, CDR2 YNFKEQ. In DNA form, the CDR3 reads TGTGCCAGCAGCCAAGGAATAGGACAGATTTCACCCCTCCACTTT. Translation gives CASSQGIGQISPLHF.

Only one count was recorded for this clone. This chain joins TRBV5-1 and TRBJ2-5, with 7 positions matching TRBD1. Germline-derived CDR1 and CDR2 are SGHRS and YFSETQ. This CDR3 spans 14 amino acids. The junction had 6 bases not matched to a gene; V was cut back by 4 bases and J by 3 bases. The CDR3 protein is CASSTGQAEETQYF. CDR3 DNA sequence: TGCGCCAGCAGCACCGGACAGGCCGAAGAGACCCAGTACTTC.

The chain has TRBV5-1 and TRBJ1-2; D might be TRBD1 (5 bases). V was clipped by 1 base and J by 4 bases, with 14 bases between them. The length of the CDR3 is 15 residues. Germline assignment: CDR1 SGHRS and CDR2 YFSETQ. For the CDR3, the DNA is TGCGCCAGCAGCTTGTCGCCAGGCGGGACCTATGGCTACACCTTC. This translates into CASSLSPGGTYGYTF.

The chain links TRBV5-6 to TRBJ1-3, with D unclear. Trimming shortened V by 1 base and J by 3 bases, and 11 bases separated the two germline ends. Per germline, CDR1 SGHDT and CDR2 YYEEEE. The CDR3 runs 15 residues. The CDR3 is CASSLSGSFGNTIYF. The CDR3 DNA is TGTGCCAGCAGCTTGTCGGGGTCTTTTGGAAACACCATATATTTT.